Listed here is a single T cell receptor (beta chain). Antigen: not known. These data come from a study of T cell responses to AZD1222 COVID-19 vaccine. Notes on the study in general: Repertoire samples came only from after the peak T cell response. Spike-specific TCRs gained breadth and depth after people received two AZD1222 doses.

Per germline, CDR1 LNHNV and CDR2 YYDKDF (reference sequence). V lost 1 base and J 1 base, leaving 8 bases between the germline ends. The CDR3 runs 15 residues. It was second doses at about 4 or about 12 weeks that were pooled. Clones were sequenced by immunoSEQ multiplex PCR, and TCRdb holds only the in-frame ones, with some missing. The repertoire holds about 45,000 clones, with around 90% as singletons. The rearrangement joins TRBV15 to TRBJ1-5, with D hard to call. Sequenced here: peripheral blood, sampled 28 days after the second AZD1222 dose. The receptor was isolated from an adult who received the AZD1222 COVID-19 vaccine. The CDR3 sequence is CATSRGGISNQPQHF. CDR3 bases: TGTGCCACCAGCAGAGGAGGGATCAGCAATCAGCCCCAGCATTTT.